The sample holds a few counts of the clone carrying this T cell receptor (beta chain). The antigen remains unidentified. This entry is derived from a study of early T cells in non-severe SARS-CoV-2 infection. Study-level background: Unsorted whole blood bulk RNA was sequenced, with unpaired chains. Overall study results and limits: Missing private and CD4 specificities, VDJdb matching favored anti-spike CD8 responses.

TCRdb reprocessed the 5' RACE reads with MiXCR, giving one entry per CDR3 protein. The sample records around 64,000 distinct CDR3 sequences, 10% to 15% being singletons. The TCR sequence derives from an adult who was a healthcare worker with PCR-confirmed SARS-CoV-2 infection or an uninfected control (not recorded which). The sequenced sample was whole blood.

This CDR3 reads CASSLRTVSTDTQYF. In nucleotides, the CDR3 is TGTGCCAGCAGCTTGAGGACGGTCAGCACAGATACGCAGTATTTT. The chain couples TRBV5-8 to TRBJ2-3; D remains unclear. Between the trimmed V and J ends, which lost 1 base and 0 bases, there was a span of 9 bases. Germline CDR1 and CDR2: SGHTS and YDEGEE. This CDR3 has 15 residues.